These T cell receptor beta chains were read from a single sample in a study of blood T cell repertoires in COVID-19. Sequenced by immunoSEQ multiplex PCR; TCRdb stores in-frame clones only, minus some. Of about 90,000 clones detected, roughly 70% appear once; the ten largest clones hold roughly 14%. What was sequenced was peripheral blood. These receptors were obtained from a woman at least 80 years old with acute or convalescent COVID-19. The CDR3 runs from the conserved cysteine through the conserved F or W. Each record gives: CDR3 DNA, CDR3 protein, D gene, J gene, clone size, CDR3 length, V gene. D genes are given only for firm matches. The size field is filled for only some rows; it gives once, few, many or a size class.

TGTGCCTGGAGTGTACAGGGGGGATCCGGCTACACCTTC	CAWSVQGGSGYTF	TRBD1	TRBJ1-2	few	13	TRBV30
TGTGCCAGCAGTCTCAGACAGGGTTGGGCTGAAGCTTTCTTT	CASSLRQGWAEAFF	TRBD1	TRBJ1-1	.	14	TRBV6-2/TRBV6-3
TGTGCCAGCAGCGCGGGACCGATGAACACTGAAGCTTTCTTT	CASSAGPMNTEAFF	.	TRBJ1-1	.	14	TRBV11-3
TGTGCCAGCAGTTTAGGGGGGGGCTCTAATGAGCAGTTCTTC	CASSLGGGSNEQFF	.	TRBJ2-1	.	14	TRBV28
TGTGCCAGCAGCTTTTGGGGGCCTGAAGCTTTCTTT	CASSFWGPEAFF	.	TRBJ1-1	.	12	TRBV7-9
TGTGCCAGCAGCCAAGTTACTAGCGGGGGTTCCTCCTACAATGAGCAGTTCTTC	CASSQVTSGGSSYNEQFF	TRBD2	TRBJ2-1	.	18	TRBV3-1/TRBV3-2
TGTGCCAGCAGTCCCTTAGCGGGGTGGGCAGATACGCAGTATTTT	CASSPLAGWADTQYF	TRBD2	TRBJ2-3	once	15	TRBV27
TGCGCCAGCAGCCAAGATTTGGGGAGGGACTATGGCTACACCTTC	CASSQDLGRDYGYTF	.	TRBJ1-2	.	15	TRBV4-3
TGTGCCAGCAGCCCGGGACAGGGGGCGTTATATGGCTACACCTTC	CASSPGQGALYGYTF	TRBD1	TRBJ1-2	.	15	TRBV7-2
TGTGCCATCAGTCCGGGACAGGGGGCTTGGAACACTGAAGCTTTCTTT	CAISPGQGAWNTEAFF	TRBD1	TRBJ1-1	.	16	TRBV10-3
TGTGCCAGCAGCTTAGGACAGGGGGGTCCTCTCGAAGCTTTCTTT	CASSLGQGGPLEAFF	TRBD1	TRBJ1-1	once	15	TRBV7-2
TGTGCCAGCAGCTTAGTGAGGGGGCAAGAGACCCAGTACTTC	CASSLVRGQETQYF	.	TRBJ2-5	many	14	TRBV7-2
TGTGCCAGCAGCGGGTCGGGAGCGCGTTGGCAGCCCCAGCATTTT	CASSGSGARWQPQHF	.	TRBJ1-5	.	15	TRBV6-5
TGTGCCAGCAGTTTAGGCGCCGGCGGGGGAGCTTTCTTT	CASSLGAGGGAFF	.	TRBJ1-1	.	13	TRBV12-3/TRBV12-4
TGTGCCAGCAGTTACTCGAGCCAGCCCCAGCATTTT	CASSYSSQPQHF	.	TRBJ1-5	few	12	TRBV6-2/TRBV6-3
TGTGCCAGCAGCTTGGGGACAGGGAGAAACCAGCCCCAGCATTTT	CASSLGTGRNQPQHF	TRBD1	TRBJ1-5	few	15	TRBV5-8
TGTGCCATCAGTGAGTCCCGGACAGGGGGCATCTACGAGCAGTACTTC	CAISESRTGGIYEQYF	TRBD1	TRBJ2-7	.	16	TRBV10-3
TGTGCCAGTACCTGGGACAGGGGAATTGGAAACACCATATATTTT	CASTWDRGIGNTIYF	TRBD1	TRBJ1-3	.	15	TRBV19
TGTGCCAGCACCAGGGATCCCGGAAACACCATATATTTT	CASTRDPGNTIYF	.	TRBJ1-3	.	13	TRBV7-2
TGTGCCAGCAGCTTCTCCCCGCCGCGGGGGGTATACAATGAGCAGTTCTTC	CASSFSPPRGVYNEQFF	TRBD2	TRBJ2-1	.	17	TRBV2